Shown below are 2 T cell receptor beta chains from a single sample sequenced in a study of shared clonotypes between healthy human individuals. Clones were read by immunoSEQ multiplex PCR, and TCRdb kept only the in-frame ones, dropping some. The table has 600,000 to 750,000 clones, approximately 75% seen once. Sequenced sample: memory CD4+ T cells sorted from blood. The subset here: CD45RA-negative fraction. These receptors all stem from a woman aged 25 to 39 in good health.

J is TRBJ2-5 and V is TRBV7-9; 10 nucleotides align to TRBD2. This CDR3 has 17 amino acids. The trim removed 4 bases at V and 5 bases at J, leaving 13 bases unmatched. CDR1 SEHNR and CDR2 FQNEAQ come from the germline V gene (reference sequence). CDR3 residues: CASSSPRLAGVLETQYF. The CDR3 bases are TGTGCCAGCAGCTCGCCGCGTCTAGCGGGAGTTTTGGAGACCCAGTACTTC.

The CDR3: CASSLVTYEQYF. The CDR3 nucleotides are TGTGCCAGCAGCTTAGTTACATACGAGCAGTACTTC. The chain recombines TRBV11-1 with TRBJ2-7; no clear D gene. The CDR3 has 12 residues. The V end lost 1 base, the J end lost 4 bases, and 5 bases lay between the germline ends. Germline V gene data show CDR1 as SGHAT and CDR2 as FQDESV (reference sequence).